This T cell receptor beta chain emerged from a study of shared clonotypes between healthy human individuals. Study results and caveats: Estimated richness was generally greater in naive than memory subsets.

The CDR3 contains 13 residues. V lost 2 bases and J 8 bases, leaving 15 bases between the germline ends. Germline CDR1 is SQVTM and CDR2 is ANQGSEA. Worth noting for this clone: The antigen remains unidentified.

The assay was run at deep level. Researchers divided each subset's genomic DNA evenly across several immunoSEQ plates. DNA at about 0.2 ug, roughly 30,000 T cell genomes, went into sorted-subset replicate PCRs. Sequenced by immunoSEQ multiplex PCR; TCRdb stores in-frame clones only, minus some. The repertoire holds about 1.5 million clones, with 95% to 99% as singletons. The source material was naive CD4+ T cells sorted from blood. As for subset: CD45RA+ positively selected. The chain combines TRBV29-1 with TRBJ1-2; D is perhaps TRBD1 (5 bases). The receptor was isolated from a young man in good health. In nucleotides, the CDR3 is TGCAGCGTTGAACGTTTGGCAGGGCTCGGCTACACCTTC. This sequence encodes CSVERLAGLGYTF.